This T cell receptor (beta chain) was observed in a study of T cells in localized non-small cell lung cancer. Turning to this clone: Its antigen is still unknown.

Notes on the study in general: Exceeding tumor, uninvolved adjacent lung had the highest T cell clonality.

The repertoire was sequenced with immunoSEQ multiplex PCR; TCRdb's copy has only in-frame clones and lacks some. The sample has about 59,000 clones, roughly nine tenths seen once. V lost 0 bases and J lost 6, with 9 bases in between. CDR1 is SGHTA and CDR2 is FQGNSA in the germline V gene. This CDR3 spans 14 amino acids. Specimen: peripheral blood, collected before any cancer treatment. The gene calls are TRBV7-2 and TRBJ2-1, with D hard to call. The receptor's source is a woman aged 35 to 70 with stage I lung adenocarcinoma. DNA for the CDR3: TGTGCCAGCAGCTTAGCTTCTGGCGGCAATGAGCAGTTCTTC. It specifies CASSLASGGNEQFF.